This T cell receptor (beta chain) came from a study of Ad26.COV2.S vaccination and SARS-CoV-2 variants. The table came from immunoSEQ multiplex PCR; TCRdb's copy has only in-frame clones and leaves some out. The data contain about 350,000 clones, 85% to 90% of them singletons. J was trimmed by 9 bases and V by 10 bases; bases with no gene match: 12. CDR1 is ENHRY, CDR2 SYGVKD, per germline. The CDR3 is 14 residues long. Stated treatment: around 19 received Ad26.COV2.S at low or high dose, single or two shots; about 5 received placebo; per-sample allocation not given. Sampling was done on day 63 after the first vaccine or placebo injection.

The sequenced sample was peripheral blood, obtained in a trial of Ad26.COV2.S vaccine versus placebo. J is TRBJ2-1 and V is TRBV10-3, with TRBD2 matching 10 bases. The receptor was isolated from a person aged 18 to 59 who received the Ad26.COV2.S COVID-19 vaccine or a placebo. CDR3 bases: TGTGCCACCTTGAAGCGGGAGGGCGAAGGTGAGCAGTTCTTC. Translating it yields CATLKREGEGEQFF.